In its sample, the clone carrying this T cell receptor (beta chain) was seen a few times. CDR3 length equals 14 residues. Looked up from germline, CDR1 is SGHRS and CDR2 is YFSETQ. V shed 4 bases, J shed 7 bases, and the junction held 5 bases outside the gene matches. This sample stems from a study of cytomegalovirus exposure and HLA in healthy donors. This table comes from immunoSEQ multiplex PCR, and its TCRdb copy is limited to in-frame clones, with some not included. The profile shows around 130,000 clones, roughly nine tenths of them singletons. V gene TRBV5-1 combines with J gene TRBJ1-6; 7 bases align to TRBD1. The sequenced sample was PBMCs. This TCR derives from a man aged 25-40 years in good health and CMV-seronegative. The CDR3 region is CASSRGQVNSPLHF. The CDR3 bases are TGCGCCAGCAGCCGCGGACAGGTAAATTCACCCCTCCACTTT.